Each of the 20 T cell receptor beta chains below was sequenced from the same sample in a study of blood T cell repertoires in COVID-19. Libraries were prepared by immunoSEQ multiplex PCR; TCRdb keeps only in-frame clonotypes and omits some of them. The sample has 320,000 or so clones, 85% seen once. The sample consisted of PBMCs or T cells enriched from blood (not recorded which). The receptors stem from a woman in her thirties who had been exposed to COVID-19.

This chain connects TRBV21-1 to TRBJ1-2; TRBD1, the table's D call, lacks a check against the DNA. TRBV21-1 constitutes a pseudogene. The CDR3 spans 16 residues. CDR3 amino acids: CASSKARSGQLNGYTF. CDR3 DNA sequence: TGTGCCAGCAGCAAAGCGCGGTCAGGGCAATTGAATGGCTACACCTTC.

The chain joins TRBV13 to TRBJ2-1; tentatively, D is TRBD2 (5 bases). CDR1 and CDR2 from the germline V gene are PRHDT and FYEKMQ (reference sequence). The CDR3 runs to 12 residues. V dropped 2 bases and J dropped 10 bases, with 9 bases sitting between them. CDR3 sequence: CASSLRGREQFF. CDR3 sequence (DNA): TGTGCCAGCAGCTTACGAGGGCGCGAGCAGTTCTTC.

This chain connects TRBV7-8 to TRBJ2-7; 9 nucleotides agree with TRBD2. This CDR3 region has 17 residues. J lost 3 bases, V lost 4 bases, and 13 bases had no gene match. CDR1 and CDR2 (germline): SGHVS, FQNEAQ. DNA of the CDR3: TGTGCCAGCAGCTCCCCCCCGGTAGCGGGAGTACTCTACGAGCAGTACTTC. Protein: CASSSPPVAGVLYEQYF.

V is TRBV6-1 and J is TRBJ1-2, with D uncertain. Looked up from germline, CDR1 is MNHNS and CDR2 is SASEGT. This CDR3 is 15 amino acids long. Between the trimmed V and J ends, which lost 0 bases and 6 bases, there was a span of 14 bases. The CDR3: CASSEAVKTPDGYTF. Written as DNA, the CDR3 is TGTGCCAGCAGTGAAGCGGTCAAGACTCCGGATGGCTACACCTTC.

The V gene is TRBV27, the J gene TRBJ2-5; TRBD1 agrees at 7 bases. CDR1 is MNHEY and CDR2 is SMNVEV in the germline V gene (reference sequence). This CDR3 comprises 14 residues. The ends lost 3 bases at V and 1 base at J; junction bases unmatched: 2. In nucleotides, the CDR3 is TGTGCCAGCAGTTTCCGGGACAGCCAAGAGACCCAGTACTTC. Protein sequence: CASSFRDSQETQYF.

The chain links TRBV2 to TRBJ1-1; possibly TRBD1 for D (6 bases). The CDR3 is made up of 15 amino acids. The V end lost 6 bases, the J end lost 5 bases, and 19 bases lay between the germline ends. Germline CDR1 is SNHLY and CDR2 is FYNNEI. Here the CDR3 reads CASSVQGQGGTEAFF. In DNA form, the CDR3 reads TGTGCCAGCAGCGTTCAGGGGCAGGGAGGGACTGAAGCTTTCTTT. Full variable domain (missing parts from reference TRBV2 and TRBJ1-1): EPEVTQTPSHQVTQMGQEVILRCVPISNHLYFYWYRQILGQKVEFLVSFYNNEISEKSEIFDDQFSVERPDGSNFTLKIRSTKLEDSAMYFCASSVQGQGGTEAFFGQGTRLTVV.

V and J are TRBV30 and TRBJ1-4; tentatively, D is TRBD1 (6 bases). The CDR3 totals 14 residues. V was clipped by 0 bases and J by 8 bases, with 13 bases between them. Germline V gene lookup returns CDR1 GTSNPN and CDR2 SVGIG (reference sequence). The CDR3 DNA reads as TGTGCCTGGAGTGTACTGACAGGCGGGGAAAAACTGTTTTTT. This encodes CAWSVLTGGEKLFF.

This sequence joins TRBV24-1 and TRBJ2-5, with D possibly being TRBD1 (6 bases). The CDR3 covers 17 residues. V was pared by 4 bases and J by 4 bases, with 21 bases between. Per germline, CDR1 KGHDR and CDR2 SFDVKD. The CDR3 here is CATSDPAGRGVAETQYF. In DNA, the CDR3 is TGTGCCACCAGTGACCCCGCGGGCAGGGGAGTAGCAGAGACCCAGTACTTC.

The rearrangement joins TRBV3-1 (or the pseudogene TRBV3-2) to TRBJ2-1; TRBD2 agrees at 8 bases. The CDR3 runs 17 residues. Germline trimming cut 5 bases from V and 0 bases from J; bases unmatched to any gene: 9. The germline V gene encodes CDR1 LGHDT and CDR2 YNNKEL (reference sequence). The CDR3 sequence: CASSTRLAGSSYNEQFF. As DNA, the CDR3 is TGTGCCAGCAGCACCCGGTTAGCGGGGAGCTCCTACAATGAGCAGTTCTTC.

The rearrangement joins TRBV7-9 to TRBJ2-7; 11 bases map to TRBD1. The length of the CDR3 is 17 residues. The trim removed 3 bases at V and 4 bases at J, leaving 11 bases unmatched. Per germline, CDR1 SEHNR and CDR2 FQNEAQ (reference sequence). CDR3 coding DNA: TGTGCCAGCAGCTTCGACTACTATGGACAGGGGGCATACGAGCAGTACTTC. Translated: CASSFDYYGQGAYEQYF. Drawing the rest from reference TRBV7-9 and TRBJ2-7, the complete variable domain is DTGVSQNPRHKITKRGQNVTFRCDPISEHNRLYWYRQTLGQGPEFLTYFQNEAQLEKSRLLSDRFSAERPKGSFSTLEIQRTEQGDSAMYLCASSFDYYGQGAYEQYFGPGTRLTVT.

This clone was recorded a few times. The chain carries TRBV29-1 and TRBJ2-3; TRBD1 aligns across 8 bases. Germline loops: CDR1 SQVTM, CDR2 ANQGSEA. V dropped 5 bases and J dropped 2; count of bases not matched to a gene: 3. This CDR3 has 13 residues. Written as DNA, the CDR3 is TGCAGCGTTCGGCAGGGGGCCACAGATACGCAGTATTTT. Residues: CSVRQGATDTQYF.

V is TRBV20-1 and J is TRBJ1-1; D is possibly TRBD1 (5 bases). Trimming pared 0 bases from V and 10 bases from J, leaving 9 bases between. The CDR3 length is 11 residues. The germline gives CDR1 DFQATT, CDR2 SNEGSKA (reference sequence). This CDR3 is CSARDQGLAFF. DNA for the CDR3: TGCAGTGCTAGAGACCAGGGATTAGCTTTCTTT.

The rearrangement joins TRBV15 to TRBJ2-7; tentative D call: TRBD2 (5 bases). The CDR3 length is 13 residues. Germline CDR1 LNHNV, CDR2 YYDKDF (reference sequence). The V end lost 0 bases, the J end lost 5 bases, and 8 bases lay between the germline ends. For the CDR3, the DNA is TGTGCCACCAGCAGAGATTCCGGGGACGAGCAGTACTTC. This codes for CATSRDSGDEQYF.

V is TRBV5-1 and J is TRBJ2-2; D might be TRBD1 (6 bases). CDR1 SGHRS and CDR2 YFSETQ come from the germline V gene. Deletions cut 4 bases from V and 7 bases from J, with 14 bases between. The CDR3 is made up of 14 amino acids. The CDR3 here is CASSNVGGNGELFF. CDR3 sequence (DNA): TGCGCCAGCAGCAACGTAGGGGGTAACGGGGAGCTGTTTTTT.

To note about this clone: Other nucleotide sequences in the sample specify the same CDR3. CDR3 DNA: TGTGCCAGCTCACGCGGGACAGGAGCTAACTATGGCTACACCTTC. Translating it yields CASSRGTGANYGYTF. V usage is TRBV18 and J usage is TRBJ1-2; 8 nucleotides align to TRBD1. This CDR3 has 15 amino acids. Germline CDR1 KGHSH, CDR2 LQKENI. V gave up 4 bases and J gave up 0 bases; unmatched junction bases: 4.

The chain couples TRBV10-3 to TRBJ1-3; no reliable D call. The CDR3 totals 15 residues. In germline, CDR1 is ENHRY, CDR2 SYGVKD. Trimming pared 7 bases from V and 7 bases from J, leaving 20 bases between. The CDR3 sequence: CAITGSIAAGNTIYF. As DNA, the CDR3 is TGTGCCATCACCGGTTCCATCGCTGCCGGGAACACCATATATTTT.

The chain uses TRBV5-1 and TRBJ2-2; no reliable D call. V dropped 1 base and J dropped 2 bases, with 9 bases sitting between them. The CDR3 extends over 15 amino acids. Germline-derived CDR1 and CDR2 are SGHRS and YFSETQ. This CDR3 reads CASSLSSLNTGELFF. The DNA for the CDR3 is TGCGCCAGCAGCTTGAGTAGTTTAAACACCGGGGAGCTGTTTTTT.

The chain recombines TRBV27 with TRBJ1-2; 7 nucleotides align to TRBD1. From germline, CDR1 is MNHEY and CDR2 SMNVEV (reference sequence). The length of the CDR3 is 15 residues. V trimming: 5 bases; J trimming: 2 bases; junction bases outside the gene matches: 8. CDR3 nucleotide sequence: TGTGCCAGCAGTCCATACAGGGGAGGCAACTATGGCTACACCTTC. This gives the protein CASSPYRGGNYGYTF.

This clone was seen more than once but under ten times. The chain uses TRBV30 and TRBJ1-3; no definite D call. Trimming removed 4 bases at V and 4 bases at J, with 11 bases between. The CDR3 consists of 13 residues. The germline V gene encodes CDR1 GTSNPN and CDR2 SVGIG (reference sequence). CDR3 protein: CAWMPRRGNTIYF. The CDR3 coding sequence is TGTGCCTGGATGCCCCGGAGGGGAAACACCATATATTTT. Full variable domain (missing parts from reference TRBV30 and TRBJ1-3): SQTIHQWPATLVQPVGSPLSLECTVEGTSNPNLYWYRQAAGRGLQLLFYSVGIGQISSEVPQNLSASRPQDRQFILSSKKLLLSDSGFYLCAWMPRRGNTIYFGEGSWLTVV.

The chain combines TRBV5-1 with TRBJ2-1; D not resolved. Between the trimmed V and J ends, which lost 1 base and 5 bases, there was a span of 7 bases. Germline-derived CDR1 and CDR2 are SGHRS and YFSETQ. CDR3 length: 13 residues. The chain's CDR3 is CASSLPPNNEQFF. The CDR3 DNA reads as TGCGCCAGCAGCTTGCCCCCTAACAATGAGCAGTTCTTC.